This entry lists 9 T cell receptor beta chains sequenced from one sample in a study of early T cells in non-severe SARS-CoV-2 infection. TCRdb fed the 5' RACE reads into MiXCR, producing one record per CDR3 protein. The sample holds around 94,000 distinct CDR3 sequences; around 13% are singletons and the top ten take about 6.2%. Sequencing was performed on whole blood. The source of these receptors is an adult who was a healthcare worker with PCR-confirmed SARS-CoV-2 infection or an uninfected control (not recorded which).

At least ten counts were recorded for this clonotype. J is TRBJ2-1 and V is TRBV2, with 8 bases identical to TRBD2. The CDR3 consists of 14 residues. From germline, CDR1 is SNHLY and CDR2 FYNNEI. V dropped 5 bases and J dropped 2; count of bases not matched to a gene: 2. The CDR3 reads CASSTSGTYNEQFF. In nucleotides, the CDR3 is TGTGCCAGCAGTACTAGCGGTACCTACAATGAGCAGTTCTTC.

The chain carries TRBV29-1 and TRBJ2-3; D gene uncertain. Germline values: CDR1 SQVTM, CDR2 ANQGSEA. CDR3 length equals 12 residues. V lost 4 bases and J 4 bases, leaving 9 bases between the germline ends. This chain's CDR3 is CSVGERADTQYF. In DNA form, the CDR3 reads TGCAGCGTTGGTGAGCGAGCAGATACGCAGTATTTT.

The V call is TRBV6-2 or TRBV6-3, the J call TRBJ2-1; maybe TRBD2 (5 bases). Trimming removed 8 bases at V and 8 bases at J, with 13 bases between. Germline CDR1 reads MNHEY; CDR2 reads SVGEGT. This CDR3 contains 12 residues. CDR3 sequence (DNA): TGTGCCAGCCACGGGATGAGTTATGAGCAGTTCTTC. It encodes CASHGMSYEQFF.

This clonotype occurred a few times. The chain links TRBV3-1 to TRBJ2-2, with 11 nucleotides matching TRBD2. The CDR3 consists of 14 residues. V shed 7 bases and J 9 bases; nucleotides not matched to a gene: 7. Germline assignment: CDR1 LGHDT and CDR2 YNNKEL (reference sequence). DNA for the CDR3: TGTGCCAGCATGATTACTAGCGGGAGTCGGGAGCTGTTTTTT. The encoded protein is CASMITSGSRELFF.

In this sample, this clonotype turned up a few times. This sequence joins TRBV5-4 and TRBJ1-3; TRBD1 is a possible D gene (5 bases). CDR3 length equals 17 residues. Looked up from germline, CDR1 is SGHNT and CDR2 is YYREEE (reference sequence). V shed 2 bases and J shed 7 bases, with 22 bases lying between them. In DNA form, the CDR3 reads TGTGCCAGCAGCTTCCCTATTATTCCGCCCAAGGGGAACACCATATATTTT. As protein: CASSFPIIPPKGNTIYF.

The chain links TRBV2 to TRBJ2-7, with TRBD1 as a possible D gene (6 bases). V was trimmed by 5 bases and J by 3 bases, leaving 17 bases between them. The V gene's germline CDR1 is SNHLY and CDR2 FYNNEI. CDR3 length equals 15 residues. CDR3 nucleotide sequence: TGTGCCAGCAGTTTGACAGGTAACGGATACTACGAGCAGTACTTC. Amino acid sequence: CASSLTGNGYYEQYF.

This clonotype was seen only a few times. For the CDR3, the DNA is TGCGCCAGCAGTGAGGGTACAGGTGAAAAACTGTTTTTT. Its protein product is CASSEGTGEKLFF. The chain recombines TRBV5-1 with TRBJ1-4; D perhaps matches TRBD1 (5 bases). The CDR3 totals 13 residues. Per germline, CDR1 SGHRS and CDR2 YFSETQ. Trimming removed 5 bases at V and 7 bases at J, with 12 bases between. The whole variable domain, remainder taken from reference TRBV5-1 and TRBJ1-4, is KAGVTQTPRYLIKTRGQQVTLSCSPISGHRSVSWYQQTPGQGLQFLFEYFSETQRNKGNFPGRFSGRQFSNSRSEMNVSTLELGDSALYLCASSEGTGEKLFFGSGTQLSVL.

This clonotype appeared a few times. The genes are TRBV7-3 and TRBJ2-7, with D possibly matching TRBD2 (6 bases). CDR3 length: 14 amino acids. The V end was cut by 0 bases, the J end by 0 bases, with 6 bases between. Germline assignment: CDR1 SGHTA and CDR2 FQGTGA. DNA for the CDR3: TGTGCCAGCAGCTTAACCGGGAGCTCCTACGAGCAGTACTTC. Encoded protein: CASSLTGSSYEQYF. The entire variable domain, with the rest obtained from reference TRBV7-3 and TRBJ2-7, is as follows: GAGVSQTPSNKVTEKGKYVELRCDPISGHTALYWYRQSLGQGPEFLIYFQGTGAADDSGLPNDRFFAVRPEGSVSTLKIQRTERGDSAVYLCASSLTGSSYEQYFGPGTRLTVT.

The chain has TRBV24-1 and TRBJ2-2; the D gene is possibly TRBD2 (5 bases). V was cut by 7 bases and J by 4 bases, with 9 bases left in between. Germline V lookup: CDR1 KGHDR, CDR2 SFDVKD. This CDR3 contains 13 residues. The CDR3 nucleotides read TGTGCCACCAGGAGGGATCGCACCGGGGAGCTGTTTTTT. It yields the protein CATRRDRTGELFF.